These 13 T cell receptor beta chains share one sample of origin, sequenced in a study of T cells in Graves' hyperthyroidism and ophthalmopathy. There were TCR beta CDR3 regions amplified from RNA transcripts. The HTBI set primed first-round TCR CDR3 RT-PCR. From the multiplex PCR reads, TCRdb called clonotypes with MiXCR, one entry per CDR3 protein. The repertoire has around 340,000 distinct CDR3 sequences, 15% to 20% of them found once; the top ten carry about half. Source material: blood. The receptors originated from a woman aged 45-65 years with Graves' hyperthyroidism.

V and J are TRBV7-9 and TRBJ2-5; TRBD1 matches at 8 bases. The CDR3 runs to 16 residues. Trimming took 6 bases from V and 5 from J; bases not matched to a gene: 14. CDR1 and CDR2 from the germline V gene are SEHNR and FQNEAQ (reference sequence). CDR3 nucleotide sequence: TGTGCCAGCAGGTCACCCTCCGGGACAGGCTTGGAGACCCAGTACTTC. Encoded protein: CASRSPSGTGLETQYF.

This clonotype was observed a handful of times. The chain has TRBV27 and TRBJ1-5; 8 bases map to TRBD1. CDR1 and CDR2 (germline): MNHEY, SMNVEV (reference sequence). V gave up 8 bases and J gave up 7 bases; unmatched junction bases: 10. The CDR3 consists of 14 residues. Here the CDR3 reads CASSSGGSSQPQHF. Written as DNA, the CDR3 is TGTGCCAGCTCGTCAGGGGGCTCTTCGCAGCCCCAGCATTTT.

This clonotype was counted a few times. V is TRBV10-3 and J is TRBJ1-3, with D hard to call. The CDR3 extends over 13 amino acids. Germline CDR1 and CDR2: ENHRY and SYGVKD. Trimming cost V 4 bases and J 10 bases, with 14 bases left between them. The CDR3 DNA reads TGTGCCATCAGTGGAAGCGATGGAACAACCATATATTTT. It is translated as CAISGSDGTTIYF.

The CDR3 sequence: CASSSGQGADYGYTF. CDR3 bases: TGTGCCAGCAGCTCGGGACAGGGGGCTGACTATGGCTACACCTTC. This chain joins TRBV5-6 and TRBJ1-2, with 12 bases matching TRBD1. The germline gives CDR1 SGHDT, CDR2 YYEEEE. The junction had 3 bases not matched to a gene; V was cut back by 3 bases and J by 3 bases. The CDR3 is made up of 15 amino acids.

This chain links TRBV19 with TRBJ1-5; 9 positions match TRBD1. With V trimmed by 3 bases and J by 8 bases, 5 bases remained unmatched. The CDR3 loop spans 14 amino acids. Germline values: CDR1 LNHDA, CDR2 SQIVND (reference sequence). The CDR3 here is CASSMGTGQEPQHF. The DNA for the CDR3 is TGTGCCAGTAGTATGGGGACAGGGCAAGAGCCCCAGCATTTT.

This clonotype came up a few times. This chain connects TRBV11-2 to TRBJ1-5; D is unclear. This CDR3 comprises 14 residues. Between the trimmed V and J ends, which lost 0 bases and 4 bases, there was a span of 7 bases. Germline V CDR1 and CDR2: SGHAT, FQNNGV. CDR3 sequence: CASSLDQFNQPQHF. As DNA, the CDR3 is TGTGCCAGCAGCTTAGATCAGTTTAATCAGCCCCAGCATTTT.

The gene calls are TRBV2 and TRBJ2-3, with D perhaps assigned TRBD1 or TRBD2 (5 bases each). V dropped 10 bases and J dropped 5 bases, with 7 bases sitting between them. The CDR3 is 10 amino acids. Germline V gene data show CDR1 as SNHLY and CDR2 as FYNNEI. This CDR3 is CATGQDTQYF. The CDR3 DNA reads TGTGCCACGGGGCAAGATACGCAGTATTTT.

V usage is TRBV6-1 and J usage is TRBJ1-4; TRBD1 aligns across 7 bases. J was trimmed by 4 bases and V by 5 bases; bases with no gene match: 4. Looked up from germline, CDR1 is MNHNS and CDR2 is SASEGT. The CDR3 is made up of 14 amino acids. The CDR3 spells CASSSGGNNEKLFF. The CDR3 DNA is TGTGCCAGCAGTTCAGGGGGGAATAATGAAAAACTGTTTTTT.

This clonotype came up once. This may arise from a read error, as a much more abundant clone is one base away. The genes are TRBV2 and TRBJ2-3; D is tentatively TRBD1 or TRBD2 (5 bases each). CDR1 SNHLY and CDR2 FYNNEI come from the germline V gene. This CDR3 is 14 amino acids long. CDR3 in amino acids: CAGSWDESTDTQYF. The CDR3 DNA follows: TGTGCCGGCAGCTGGGACGAGAGCACAGATACGCAGTATTTT.

As to this clonotype: The junction differs from germline at one of its ends, possibly a read error. This sequence joins TRBV6-2 or TRBV6-3 and TRBJ1-3, with 7 bases identical to TRBD1. From germline, CDR1 is MNHEY and CDR2 SVGEGT. CDR3 size: 15 residues. CDR3 DNA sequence: TGTGCCAGCATTCGGGAACAGGGGCCCGGAAACGCCATATATTTT. The encoded protein is CASIREQGPGNAIYF.

This clonotype has ten or more counts. This sequence joins TRBV30 and TRBJ2-1; 9 bases are a match to TRBD2. J was trimmed by 4 bases and V by 5 bases; bases with no gene match: 3. The germline gives CDR1 GTSNPN, CDR2 SVGIG (reference sequence). CDR3 size: 13 residues. The CDR3 here is CAWASGDYNEQFF. As DNA, the CDR3 is TGTGCCTGGGCTAGCGGGGATTACAATGAGCAGTTCTTC.

This clonotype was picked up a small number of times. The genes are TRBV7-9 and TRBJ1-2; the D gene is possibly TRBD1 (6 bases). The CDR3 consists of 13 residues. Germline loops: CDR1 SEHNR, CDR2 FQNEAQ (reference sequence). V was cut by 5 bases and J by 4 bases, with 11 bases left in between. In DNA, the CDR3 is TGTGCCAGCAGCCCGGACAGCGTCTATGGCTACACCTTC. Translating gives CASSPDSVYGYTF.

This rearrangement joins TRBV27 to TRBJ2-1; D possibly corresponds to TRBD2 (7 bases). CDR1 and CDR2 (germline): MNHEY, SMNVEV (reference sequence). This CDR3 is built from 14 residues. V was trimmed by 7 bases and J by 9 bases, leaving 19 bases between them. The CDR3 DNA reads TGTGCCAGCATCAAGACCGGGGGGCTCGGTGAGCAGTTCTTC. Protein sequence: CASIKTGGLGEQFF.